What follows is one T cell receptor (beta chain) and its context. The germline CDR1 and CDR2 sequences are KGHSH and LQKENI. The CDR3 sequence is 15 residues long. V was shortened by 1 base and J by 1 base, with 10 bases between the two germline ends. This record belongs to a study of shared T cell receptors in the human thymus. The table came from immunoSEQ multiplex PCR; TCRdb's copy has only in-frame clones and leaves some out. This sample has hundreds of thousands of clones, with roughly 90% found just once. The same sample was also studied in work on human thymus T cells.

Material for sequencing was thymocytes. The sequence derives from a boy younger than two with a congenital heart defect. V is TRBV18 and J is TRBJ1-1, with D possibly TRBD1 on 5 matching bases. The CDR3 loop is CASSPRGVKNTEAFF. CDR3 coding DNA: TGTGCCAGCTCACCACGGGGGGTTAAGAACACTGAAGCTTTCTTT.